This entry describes one T cell receptor (beta chain). Antigen: not known. The sample comes from a study of cytomegalovirus exposure and HLA in healthy donors. Primers: 60 Vbeta forward and 13 Jbeta reverse. Measured with immunoSEQ multiplex PCR; TCRdb has only the in-frame clones, and not every one. This sample has 150,000 to 250,000 clones, with 60% to 85% found just once. General study findings and limits: Earlier analysis found most TCR beta V segments productive about 87% or about 30% of the time. In a later analysis, HLA-associated beta chains showed higher expansion and lower generation probabilities than comparable chains. The study had only CMV serostatus as immune exposure information. Cytomegalovirus association was assigned to 150 to 200 TCR beta chains.

This sequence was found in a girl between 5 and 17 years old in good health and CMV-seropositive. The sequenced sample was PBMCs.

Written as DNA, the CDR3 is TGTGCCAGCAGCCAAGTATCGCCTAGCGGGGGTAATGAGCAGTTCTTC. Translating it yields CASSQVSPSGGNEQFF. V is TRBV4-2 and J is TRBJ2-1, with 10 bases fitting TRBD2. V gave up 1 base and J gave up 7 bases; unmatched junction bases: 7. Germline V lookup: CDR1 LGHNA, CDR2 YNFKEQ. The CDR3 covers 16 residues.